This is a list of T cell receptor beta chains from one sample in a study of T-cell memory formation after mild COVID-19. TCRdb recomputed calls from the 5' RACE reads with MiXCR, one row per CDR3 protein. The sample lists hundreds of thousands of distinct CDR3 sequences, about a fifth occurring once. The sequencing sample was made of PBMCs or a T cell subset sorted from them (not recorded which). These receptors came from an adult woman who had mild COVID-19 (a few samples of this study predate the infection). Cell type and time point are not known. CDR3s include the opening cysteine and the closing phenylalanine or tryptophan. D genes are given only for firm matches. Only some rows state a clone size, as once, few, many or a class for expanded clones.

CDR3	DNA	size	J	V	length	D
CASNTPGTGQNQPQHF	TGTGCCAGCAACACACCAGGGACAGGACAGAATCAGCCCCAGCATTTT	many	TRBJ1-5	TRBV2	16	TRBD1
CASSLDFTLRPGGIVSSYNEQFF	TGTGCCAGCAGCTTAGATTTCACGCTTAGGCCAGGGGGTATTGTTAGTTCCTACAATGAGCAGTTCTTC	few	TRBJ2-1	TRBV11-2	23	TRBD1
CSTLLGGNTEAFF	TGCAGCACTCTCCTTGGTGGGAACACTGAAGCTTTCTTT	-	TRBJ1-1	TRBV29-1	13	-
CASGGRSTDTQYF	TGTGCCAGCGGCGGGAGAAGCACAGATACGCAGTATTTT	-	TRBJ2-3	TRBV7-8	13	TRBD2
CASSWTETYEQYF	TGTGCCAGCAGTTGGACCGAGACCTACGAGCAGTACTTC	few	TRBJ2-7	TRBV12-3/TRBV12-4	13	-
CASRPPEQGGDTEAFF	TGCGCCAGCCGACCACCCGAACAGGGAGGTGACACTGAAGCTTTCTTT	few	TRBJ1-1	TRBV5-1	16	-
CASSAGETQFF	TGTGCCAGCTCGGCGGGGGAGACGCAGTTCTTC	-	TRBJ2-1	TRBV18	11	TRBD2
CASSFFDRSLHF	TGTGCCAGCAGTTTCTTTGACAGGTCCCTCCACTTT	-	TRBJ1-6	TRBV12-3/TRBV12-4	12	-
CASSQGPGGDTEAFF	TGTGCCAGCAGCCAAGGGCCAGGGGGCGACACTGAAGCTTTCTTT	-	TRBJ1-1	TRBV4-2	15	TRBD1
CASSALGFDRGNQPQHF	TGTGCCAGCAGTGCCCTAGGGTTTGACAGGGGCAATCAGCCCCAGCATTTT	few	TRBJ1-5	TRBV27	17	TRBD1
CSVGQGISGANVLTF	TGCAGCGTGGGACAGGGGATATCCGGGGCCAACGTCCTGACTTTC	few	TRBJ2-6	TRBV29-1	15	TRBD1
CASSQPQGQGVRTGELFF	TGCGCCAGCAGCCAACCCCAGGGACAGGGGGTTCGGACCGGGGAGCTGTTTTTT	many	TRBJ2-2	TRBV4-3	18	TRBD1
CASSSSGPRGKNIQYF	TGTGCCAGCAGCTCGAGCGGGCCAAGGGGCAAAAACATTCAGTACTTC	-	TRBJ2-4	TRBV7-3	16	-
CASGLGTEVPHEQFF	TGTGCTAGTGGTTTGGGGACGGAGGTCCCCCATGAGCAGTTCTTC	-	TRBJ2-1	TRBV12-5	15	-
CASSLEPSGRYNEQFF	TGCGCCAGCAGCTTGGAACCTAGCGGGAGGTACAATGAGCAGTTCTTC	many	TRBJ2-1	TRBV5-1	16	TRBD2
CASSQDRPNYGYTF	TGTGCCAGCAGCCAAGACAGACCTAACTATGGCTACACCTTC	-	TRBJ1-2	TRBV3-1	14	-
CASSLDRGRVGAEAFF	TGTGCCAGCAGCTTAGATCGGGGTCGGGTGGGCGCTGAAGCTTTCTTT	few	TRBJ1-1	TRBV11-2	16	-
CATSDRSSGDTQYF	TGTGCCACCAGCGACCGTTCTAGCGGAGATACGCAGTATTTT	many	TRBJ2-3	TRBV15	14	TRBD2
CASSRIRAKNIQYF	TGTGCCAGCAGCCGTATAAGAGCCAAAAACATTCAGTACTTC	few	TRBJ2-4	TRBV11-2	14	-
CASRDREWNEQFF	TGTGCCAGCAGGGACAGGGAATGGAATGAGCAGTTCTTC	-	TRBJ2-1	TRBV12-3/TRBV12-4	13	TRBD1
CATSSGGWSGVGNQPQHF	TGTGCCACCAGCTCCGGAGGGTGGTCAGGGGTAGGCAATCAGCCCCAGCATTTT	few	TRBJ1-5	TRBV15	18	-
CASSTPGGHEQYF	TGTGCCAGCAGCACACCAGGGGGCCACGAGCAGTACTTC	few	TRBJ2-7	TRBV2	13	TRBD1